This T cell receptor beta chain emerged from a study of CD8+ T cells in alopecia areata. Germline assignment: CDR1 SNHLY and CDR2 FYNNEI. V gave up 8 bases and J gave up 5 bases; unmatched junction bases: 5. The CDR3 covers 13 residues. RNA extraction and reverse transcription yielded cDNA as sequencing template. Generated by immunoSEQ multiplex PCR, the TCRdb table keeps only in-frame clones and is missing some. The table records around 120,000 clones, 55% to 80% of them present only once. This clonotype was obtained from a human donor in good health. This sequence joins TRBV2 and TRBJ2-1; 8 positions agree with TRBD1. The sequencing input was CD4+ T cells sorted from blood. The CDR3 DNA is TGTGCCAGCGATGGACAGGGTAACAATGAGCAGTTCTTC. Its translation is CASDGQGNNEQFF.